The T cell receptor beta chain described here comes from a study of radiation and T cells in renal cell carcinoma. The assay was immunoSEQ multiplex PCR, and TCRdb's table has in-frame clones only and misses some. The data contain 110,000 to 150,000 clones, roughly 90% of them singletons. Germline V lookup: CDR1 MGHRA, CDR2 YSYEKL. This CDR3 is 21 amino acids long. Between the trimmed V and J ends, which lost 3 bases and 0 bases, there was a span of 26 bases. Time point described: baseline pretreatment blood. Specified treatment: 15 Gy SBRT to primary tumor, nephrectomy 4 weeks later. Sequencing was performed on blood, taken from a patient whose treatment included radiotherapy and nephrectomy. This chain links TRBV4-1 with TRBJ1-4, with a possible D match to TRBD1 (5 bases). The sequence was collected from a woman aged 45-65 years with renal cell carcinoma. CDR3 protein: CASSQRGLQRGRIATNEKLFF. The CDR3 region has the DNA TGCGCCAGCAGCCAGCGAGGGCTACAGAGGGGCAGAATTGCAACTAATGAAAAACTGTTTTTT.